The 30 T cell receptor beta chains below all came from one sample that was sequenced in a study of beta chain features in type 1 diabetes (dated by TCRdb to the late 2010s). The study at large found these results: A moderate but significant shortening of TCRB CDR3 length was observed in type 1 diabetes patients in all four CD4+ subsets.

These receptors' targets are unknown. The library relied on the immunoSEQ multiplex PCR assay. All of the isolated RNA was reverse transcribed with the High Capacity cDNA Reverse Transcription Kit, so expressed TCRB transcripts were sequenced. The table comes from immuneACCESS by way of TCRdb, which keeps in-frame sequences with V and J called. Part of the clones is missing from these tables; in studies checked, under half for an unresolved V gene and the rest for unknown reasons. The sample records a few hundred thousand clones, around a tenth of which are singletons. The biggest ten clones account for 0.6% of the sample. Material for sequencing was central memory CD4+ T cells from blood. The receptor source for this set is a man aged 30-40 years with type 1 diabetes.

This clone has only a few counts. The chain carries TRBV5-4 and TRBJ1-2, with no clear D. The V end was cut by 0 bases, the J end by 3 bases, with 6 bases between. The CDR3 consists of 13 residues. Germline CDR1 SGHNT, CDR2 YYREEE (reference sequence). The CDR3 DNA reads as TGTGCCAGCAGCTTGGGGTTTGACTATGGCTACACCTTC. Protein sequence: CASSLGFDYGYTF.

There are a few counts of this clone. V gene TRBV6-5 combines with J gene TRBJ2-1; 7 bases align to TRBD2. J gave up 7 bases and V 4 bases, and 7 bases lay outside the gene matches. Germline V CDR1 and CDR2: MNHEY, SVGAGI. This CDR3 comprises 14 residues. The CDR3 nucleotides read TGTGCCAGCAGTTTCCCGGACGGGAGGAATGAGCAGTTCTTC. It translates to CASSFPDGRNEQFF.

A remark on this clone: A far larger clone is one base from this, pointing to a likely read error. The CDR3 nucleotides read TGTCCCAGCAGCTTAGTTGACGGCTACGAGCAGTACTTC. Its protein is CPSSLVDGYEQYF. The V and J genes are TRBV7-9 and TRBJ2-7, with unresolved D. This CDR3 comprises 13 residues. CDR1 SEHNR and CDR2 FQNEAQ come from the germline V gene (reference sequence).

This clone was detected only a few times. The CDR3 here is CASSANRAQETQYF. Written as DNA, the CDR3 is TGTGCCAGCAGTGCAAACAGGGCTCAAGAGACCCAGTACTTC. The chain uses TRBV6-1 and TRBJ2-5; possible D gene TRBD1, 6 bases. From germline, CDR1 is MNHNS and CDR2 SASEGT. There are 14 residues in the CDR3. V shed 4 bases and J shed 2 bases, with 11 bases lying between them.

The sample holds a few counts of this clone. The rearrangement joins TRBV6-6 to TRBJ1-1; D may be TRBD1 (6 bases). The V end lost 7 bases, the J end lost 6 bases, and 12 bases lay between the germline ends. Germline lookup yields CDR1 MNHNY and CDR2 SVGAGI (reference sequence). The CDR3 totals 12 residues. The CDR3 loop is CASIPTGAEAFF. The CDR3 region has the DNA TGTGCCAGCATCCCGACAGGCGCTGAAGCTTTCTTT.

This clone was detected many times. This chain links TRBV6-1 with TRBJ2-7; D remains ambiguous. Germline V lookup: CDR1 MNHNS, CDR2 SASEGT. The CDR3 spans 14 residues. With 1 base removed from V and 7 bases from J, the gap between germline ends came to 14 bases. DNA of the CDR3: TGTGCCAGCAGTGAAGGACTCACTTTAGGGGAGCAGTACTTC. This encodes CASSEGLTLGEQYF.

Only a few counts were recorded for this clone. The genes are TRBV19 and TRBJ2-1; 7 nucleotides match TRBD2. Germline V CDR1 and CDR2: LNHDA, SQIVND (reference sequence). The CDR3 extends over 17 amino acids. V gave up 5 bases and J gave up 6 bases; unmatched junction bases: 16. CDR3 coding DNA: TGTGCCAGTAGTCCCGGTGGGGCGGGAGTCGGGGGCAATGAGCAGTTCTTC. Translating it yields CASSPGGAGVGGNEQFF.

This sequence joins TRBV5-1 and TRBJ2-3; 12 bases line up with TRBD1. In germline, CDR1 is SGHRS, CDR2 YFSETQ. The length of the CDR3 is 17 residues. V shed 2 bases and J 1 base; nucleotides not matched to a gene: 5. This CDR3 is CASSFGTGGIRTDTQYF. The CDR3 bases are TGCGCCAGCAGCTTTGGGACAGGGGGCATTCGCACAGATACGCAGTATTTT.

This clone came up a few times. The chain joins TRBV19 to TRBJ1-5, with D perhaps matching TRBD1 (6 bases). Germline loops: CDR1 LNHDA, CDR2 SQIVND (reference sequence). The CDR3 runs 15 residues. V lost 10 bases and J 4 bases, leaving 20 bases between the germline ends. The CDR3 region has the DNA TGTGCCACCACCGCAACCCAGGGGTTGAATCAGCCCCAGCATTTT. Translating gives CATTATQGLNQPQHF.

This clone showed up many times. The chain's CDR3 is CASSLSRGYTF. The CDR3 DNA reads TGTGCCAGCAGTTTATCGAGGGGCTACACCTTC. The rearrangement joins TRBV27 to TRBJ1-2; no reliable D call. Trimming left V 0 bases short and J 8 bases short, with 4 bases between. The germline V gene encodes CDR1 MNHEY and CDR2 SMNVEV (reference sequence). The CDR3 totals 11 residues.

In this sample, this clone turned up many times. The chain's CDR3 is CASTPLGDTQYF. The CDR3 region has the DNA TGTGCCAGCACCCCGCTTGGGGATACGCAGTATTTT. This chain joins TRBV2 and TRBJ2-3; D call uncertain. V dropped 7 bases and J dropped 6 bases, with 11 bases sitting between them. The CDR3 spans 12 residues. Germline V gene lookup returns CDR1 SNHLY and CDR2 FYNNEI. Full variable domain (rest looked up from reference TRBV2 and TRBJ2-3): EPEVTQTPSHQVTQMGQEVILRCVPISNHLYFYWYRQILGQKVEFLVSFYNNEISEKSEIFDDQFSVERPDGSNFTLKIRSTKLEDSAMYFCASTPLGDTQYFGPGTRLTVL.

This clone came up a few times. This chain joins TRBV5-1 and TRBJ1-2; a possible D gene is TRBD1 (6 bases). The V gene's germline CDR1 is SGHRS and CDR2 YFSETQ. The V gene lost 3 bases and the J gene lost 8 bases, with 14 bases spanning the gap. There are 13 residues in the CDR3. This CDR3 reads CASSWGAGFGYTF. The CDR3 DNA reads TGCGCCAGCAGCTGGGGGGCAGGATTCGGCTACACCTTC. Full variable domain (outside the CDR3, taken from reference TRBV5-1 and TRBJ1-2): KAGVTQTPRYLIKTRGQQVTLSCSPISGHRSVSWYQQTPGQGLQFLFEYFSETQRNKGNFPGRFSGRQFSNSRSEMNVSTLELGDSALYLCASSWGAGFGYTFGSGTRLTVV.

This clone was recorded many times. V gene TRBV7-2 combines with J gene TRBJ2-5; 7 bases agree with TRBD1. In germline, CDR1 is SGHTA, CDR2 FQGNSA. The CDR3 consists of 13 residues. Unmatched junction bases numbered 0, after V lost 3 bases and J lost 2 bases. The CDR3 bases are TGTGCCAGCAGCTTGGGACAGCAAGAGACCCAGTACTTC. This encodes CASSLGQQETQYF.

The CDR3 is CASSRLETYNEQFF. In nucleotides, the CDR3 is TGTGCCAGCAGTCGCTTGGAAACCTACAATGAGCAGTTCTTC. The rearrangement links TRBV2 to TRBJ2-1, with D unclear. V lost 5 bases, J lost 2 bases, and 10 bases lay in between. The CDR3 totals 14 residues. Germline V CDR1 and CDR2: SNHLY, FYNNEI.

This clone was seen a few times. The chain recombines TRBV5-1 with TRBJ2-7; 13 bases are shared with TRBD2. CDR3 length: 17 amino acids. CDR1 is SGHRS and CDR2 is YFSETQ in the germline V gene. The V and J ends lost 0 bases and 2 bases, in that order; junction bases with no gene match: 5. The CDR3 sequence: CASSLAGGTSGTYEQYF. CDR3 sequence (DNA): TGCGCCAGCAGCTTGGCCGGGGGGACTAGCGGGACCTACGAGCAGTACTTC. Using reference TRBV5-1 and TRBJ2-7 for the parts outside the CDR3, the full variable domain is KAGVTQTPRYLIKTRGQQVTLSCSPISGHRSVSWYQQTPGQGLQFLFEYFSETQRNKGNFPGRFSGRQFSNSRSEMNVSTLELGDSALYLCASSLAGGTSGTYEQYFGPGTRLTVT.

The chain combines TRBV7-2 with TRBJ2-2; D unresolved. This CDR3 is 14 amino acids long. Germline CDR1 reads SGHTA; CDR2 reads FQGNSA. V gave up 2 bases and J gave up 0 bases, with 4 bases separating them. For the CDR3, the DNA is TGTGCCAGCAGCTTAACTTCGAACACCGGGGAGCTGTTTTTT. This gives the protein CASSLTSNTGELFF.

This clone was observed a handful of times. Distinct nucleotide sequences in the sample also encode this CDR3. The chain is built from TRBV18 and TRBJ2-1; D gene ambiguous. Germline CDR1 and CDR2: KGHSH and LQKENI. Between the trimmed V and J ends, which lost 3 bases and 0 bases, there was a span of 6 bases. The CDR3 totals 14 residues. CDR3 protein: CASSPRSSYNEQFF. As DNA, the CDR3 is TGTGCCAGCTCACCGAGGAGCTCCTACAATGAGCAGTTCTTC.

This chain joins TRBV27 and TRBJ2-7; TRBD1 agrees at 8 bases. Per germline, CDR1 MNHEY and CDR2 SMNVEV (reference sequence). The CDR3 runs to 16 residues. V lost 5 bases and J lost 0; bases outside the gene matches: 9. CDR3: CASSPGTGHSSYEQYF. The CDR3 region has the DNA TGTGCCAGCAGTCCAGGGACAGGCCACAGCTCCTACGAGCAGTACTTC.

This clone was seen a few times. This rearrangement joins TRBV18 to TRBJ2-4; TRBD1 agrees at 10 bases. Per germline, CDR1 KGHSH and CDR2 LQKENI. The CDR3 totals 16 residues. J lost 7 bases, V lost 4 bases, and 10 bases had no gene match. CDR3 amino acids: CASSRVGTGEGNIQYF. CDR3 in DNA: TGTGCCAGCTCACGAGTCGGGACAGGGGAGGGGAACATTCAGTACTTC.

At least ten counts were recorded for this clone. V usage is TRBV9 and J usage is TRBJ2-5, with TRBD1 identical over 9 bases. Germline assignment: CDR1 SGDLS and CDR2 YYNGEE. The CDR3 spans 16 residues. With 1 base clipped from V and 1 base from J, the junction kept 5 bases outside the gene matches. This CDR3 reads CASSVTDRGFQETQYF. The DNA of the CDR3 is TGTGCCAGCAGCGTAACGGACAGGGGATTCCAAGAGACCCAGTACTTC.

This chain connects TRBV28 to TRBJ1-1; D perhaps matches TRBD1 (6 bases). The V end was cut by 3 bases, the J end by 1 base, with 12 bases between. Per germline, CDR1 MDHEN and CDR2 SYDVKM. This CDR3 is 15 amino acids long. The CDR3 here is CASSLAGARNTEAFF. The CDR3 DNA reads as TGTGCCAGCAGTTTGGCGGGGGCGCGGAACACTGAAGCTTTCTTT.

The chain couples TRBV7-9 to TRBJ1-1, with D maybe TRBD1 (5 bases). Germline CDR1 and CDR2: SEHNR and FQNEAQ (reference sequence). The CDR3 runs to 16 residues. V gave up 5 bases and J gave up 0 bases, with 16 bases separating them. The CDR3: CASSQDPGTMNTEAFF. In DNA, the CDR3 is TGTGCCAGCAGCCAAGATCCGGGGACCATGAACACTGAAGCTTTCTTT. The whole variable domain, filled in from reference TRBV7-9 and TRBJ1-1, reads DTGVSQNPRHKITKRGQNVTFRCDPISEHNRLYWYRQTLGQGPEFLTYFQNEAQLEKSRLLSDRFSAERPKGSFSTLEIQRTEQGDSAMYLCASSQDPGTMNTEAFFGQGTRLTVV.

This clone was detected only a few times. J is TRBJ2-5 and V is TRBV18; perhaps TRBD1 as D (6 bases). The CDR3 contains 14 residues. V lost 4 bases and J 5 bases, leaving 14 bases between the germline ends. Germline V gene lookup returns CDR1 KGHSH and CDR2 LQKENI. The CDR3: CASSRGPTGETQYF. The CDR3 bases are TGTGCCAGCTCACGGGGGCCGACCGGGGAGACCCAGTACTTC.

J is TRBJ2-1 and V is TRBV6-6; TRBD2 matches 9 bases. The CDR3 is made up of 14 amino acids. Germline V gives CDR1 MNHNY, CDR2 SVGAGI (reference sequence). After removal of 6 bases from V and 3 bases from J, the junction contained 3 bases not matched to a gene. CDR3 nucleotide sequence: TGTGCCAGCAGGGAGACTAGCGGCTACAATGAGCAGTTCTTC. It specifies CASRETSGYNEQFF.

As for this clone: A junction boundary mismatches the germline segment, possibly from a read error. The chain uses TRBV5-8 and TRBJ1-2; D possibly corresponds to TRBD1 (6 bases). The CDR3 spans 15 residues. Looked up from germline, CDR1 is SGHTS and CDR2 is YDEGEE. The CDR3 sequence: CASRLQGRLDYGYTF. DNA for the CDR3: TGTGCCAGCCGCTTACAGGGTCGACTCGACTATGGCTACACCTTC.

This clone has only a few counts. The gene calls are TRBV7-2 and TRBJ1-2; 12 bases agree with TRBD1. Per the germline V gene, CDR1 is SGHTA and CDR2 is FQGNSA. The V and J ends lost 1 base and 7 bases, in that order; junction bases with no gene match: 7. This CDR3 comprises 16 residues. CDR3 in DNA: TGTGCCAGCAGCTTAGAGGGACAGGGGGCGGCTAGTGGCTACACCTTC. Residues: CASSLEGQGAASGYTF.

This clone was picked up a small number of times. The chain recombines TRBV27 with TRBJ2-7; 9 nucleotides line up with TRBD1. The trim removed 6 bases at V and 3 bases at J, leaving 6 bases unmatched. The CDR3 has 14 amino acids. Germline assignment: CDR1 MNHEY and CDR2 SMNVEV (reference sequence). In nucleotides, the CDR3 is TGTGCCAGCAGCCAGGGACAGGGCGGCTACGAGCAGTACTTC. As protein: CASSQGQGGYEQYF.

This clone was seen a few times. The rearrangement uses TRBV6-1 and TRBJ2-1, with D maybe TRBD1 (6 bases). V lost 2 bases and J lost 4, with 12 bases in between. Looked up from germline, CDR1 is MNHNS and CDR2 is SASEGT. The CDR3 totals 15 residues. CDR3: CASSELDRGYNEQFF. The CDR3 nucleotides are TGTGCCAGCAGTGAATTGGACAGAGGGTACAATGAGCAGTTCTTC.

There are a few counts of this clone. This chain links TRBV7-9 with TRBJ1-2, with TRBD1 matching 7 bases. V lost 5 bases, J lost 2 bases, and 11 bases stayed unmatched. The germline V gene encodes CDR1 SEHNR and CDR2 FQNEAQ (reference sequence). The CDR3 extends over 16 amino acids. The CDR3 DNA follows: TGTGCCAGCAGCCCAGCTCGACAGGGAGGAAACTATGGCTACACCTTC. Amino acids: CASSPARQGGNYGYTF.

The V call is TRBV4-1, the J call TRBJ2-5, with D possibly being TRBD2 (7 bases). CDR3 length: 16 residues. The V gene lost 4 bases and the J gene lost 4 bases, with 19 bases spanning the gap. The V gene's germline CDR1 is MGHRA and CDR2 YSYEKL. CDR3 amino acids: CASSPSPQGGGETQYF. The CDR3 DNA sequence: TGCGCCAGCAGCCCCTCTCCCCAAGGGGGGGGAGAGACCCAGTACTTC.